This is a list of T cell receptor beta chains from one sample in a study of T cell repertoires in cytomegalovirus infection. TCRdb recomputed calls from the reads with MiXCR, one row per CDR3 protein. The data contain 600,000 to 800,000 distinct CDR3 sequences, 20% to 25% of them singletons. The sequenced material came from CD8+ T cells from PBMCs. These receptors originate from a human donor in good health (CMV status not recorded). Some clones in this sample may be carry-over from other donors' samples. The conserved cysteine and the conserved F or W are not part of the CDR3 here. The order of the fields is CDR3 protein, V gene, clone size, D gene, J gene. A D gene is named only where the DNA matches it firmly. Only part of the rows carry a size: once, few, many, or a class if the clone is expanded.

ASRLSGGTHNEQF TRBV6-5 many TRBD2 TRBJ2-1
ASSRGLAGAYNEQF TRBV6-2/TRBV6-3 NA TRBD2 TRBJ2-1
SARAGGTAYNEQF TRBV20-1 few NA TRBJ2-1
ASSFFGTADEAF TRBV7-2 many NA TRBJ1-1
ASSQGRQLHEQF TRBV14 few NA TRBJ2-1
SVETDSYEQY TRBV29-1 NA NA TRBJ2-7
ASSYPATGILNTEAF TRBV6-2/TRBV6-3 NA TRBD1 TRBJ1-1
ASSLPGANVQT TRBV7-4 NA NA TRBJ2-6
ASTSGGNTGELF TRBV19 NA TRBD2 TRBJ2-2
ASSGRSRETQY TRBV6-2/TRBV6-3 NA NA TRBJ2-5
ASSVTGQASSYNEQF TRBV2 NA TRBD1 TRBJ2-1
ASRTGVQPQH TRBV18 NA NA TRBJ1-5
ASRVTWGTEAF TRBV27 many NA TRBJ1-1
VSSSGLAGDDKQF TRBV7-9 NA TRBD2 TRBJ2-1
ASSPPMVSGQETQY TRBV18 NA NA TRBJ2-5
ASSYASGANVLT TRBV6-5 NA NA TRBJ2-6
ASSQRAVGTEAF TRBV2 many NA TRBJ1-1
ASTEGVETQY TRBV7-2 many NA TRBJ2-5
SASNAGGGEKLF TRBV20-1 few NA TRBJ1-4
ASSWTGATGNTEAF TRBV5-1 NA TRBD1 TRBJ1-1
ASSQRGTVSYEQY TRBV7-9 many NA TRBJ2-7
ASSLVNPYEQY TRBV11-2 NA NA TRBJ2-7
ASSYGTGELNTEAF TRBV7-6 NA TRBD1 TRBJ1-1
SVEISGSEQF TRBV29-1 NA NA TRBJ2-1
SANREETQY TRBV20-1 NA NA TRBJ2-5
ASSYLAYMRETQY TRBV6-2/TRBV6-3 NA NA TRBJ2-5
SALQGLSSYNSPLH TRBV20-1 NA NA TRBJ1-6
ASSTTSGEETQY TRBV6-6 few TRBD2 TRBJ2-5
ATGLSITGELF TRBV19 few NA TRBJ2-2
ASSLVVGAQETQY TRBV7-2 few NA TRBJ2-5
SARERGGTEAF TRBV20-1 few NA TRBJ1-1
ASSTEVPDTQY TRBV9 NA NA TRBJ2-3
ASSPRRAKGGELF TRBV6-2/TRBV6-3 few NA TRBJ2-2
SGWGGGGGPSVRWYNEQF TRBV29-1 NA TRBD2 TRBJ2-1
ASSYHRDTYNEQF TRBV6-5 few NA TRBJ2-1
AIDDGVDNEQF TRBV10-3 few NA TRBJ2-1
ASSLGAGLSTYNEQF TRBV7-2 many NA TRBJ2-1
ASSLDFGEIAKNIQY TRBV7-9 few NA TRBJ2-4
SVEARETGTEAF TRBV29-1 few NA TRBJ1-1
ATSATGTGEVGQF TRBV24-1 NA TRBD1 TRBJ2-1
ASSPLATDRAVIYEQY TRBV18 NA TRBD1 TRBJ2-7
ASSPFTGDYGYT TRBV6-5 NA TRBD1 TRBJ1-2